The sequence of this T cell receptor (beta chain) was determined in a study of blood T cell repertoires in COVID-19. The overall study: Acute and convalescent COVID-19 samples came from the United States, Italy and Spain. From T cells, B-cell-depleted T cells, or PBMCs came the material, which was cDNA or gDNA.

The CDR3 spans 13 residues. Germline values: CDR1 MDHEN, CDR2 SYDVKM. V gave up 5 bases and J gave up 4 bases, with 12 bases separating them. Data came from immunoSEQ multiplex PCR; TCRdb stores just in-frame clones and leaves some out. In the table there are 80,000 to 95,000 clones, roughly 80% of which are singletons. Sequences were obtained from peripheral blood. The chain uses TRBV28 and TRBJ2-7, with D unresolved. This receptor was taken from a woman aged 45-60 years with acute or convalescent COVID-19. CDR3 bases: TGTGCCAGCAGTCCACCGGCGGCTTACGAGCAGTACTTC. The encoded protein is CASSPPAAYEQYF.